These T cell receptor beta chains were read from a single sample in a study of shared clonotypes between healthy human individuals. TCRdb's copy holds only in-frame clones and misses some; the assay was immunoSEQ multiplex PCR. The table has over 2 million clones, over 85% seen once. The source material was naive CD8+ T cells sorted from blood. All receptors derive from a man younger than 30 in good health. CDR3s include the opening cysteine and the closing phenylalanine or tryptophan. The order of the fields is CDR3 DNA, CDR3 protein, V gene, clone size, CDR3 length, J gene, D gene. A D gene is named only where the DNA matches it firmly. Expanded clones get a size class; other rows say once, few or many, or leave the size out.

CDR3nt: TGTGCCAGCACCTTGCGTGGGGGGGGCACCGGGGAGCTGTTTTTC
CDR3aa: CASTLRGGGTGELFF
v_gene: TRBV6-5
abundance: NA
len: 15
j_gene: TRBJ2-2
d_gene: NA

CDR3nt: TGTGCCACCAGGTGGGGGGGAGGACCTAGAGAGCAGTTCTTC
CDR3aa: CATRWGGGPREQFF
v_gene: TRBV27
abundance: NA
len: 14
j_gene: TRBJ2-1
d_gene: TRBD2

CDR3nt: TGCGCCAGCAGCCAAGTAACGGGAGGGTCCTACAATGAGCAGTTCTTC
CDR3aa: CASSQVTGGSYNEQFF
v_gene: TRBV4-3
abundance: NA
len: 16
j_gene: TRBJ2-1
d_gene: TRBD2

CDR3nt: TGTGCCAGCAGTTTAGGAGGGGGAAATGAGCAGTTCTTC
CDR3aa: CASSLGGGNEQFF
v_gene: TRBV28
abundance: NA
len: 13
j_gene: TRBJ2-1
d_gene: NA

CDR3nt: TGTGCCAGCAGTGAACCGGAGGGGAAGGAGACCCAGTACTTC
CDR3aa: CASSEPEGKETQYF
v_gene: TRBV2
abundance: NA
len: 14
j_gene: TRBJ2-5
d_gene: NA

CDR3nt: TGTGCCAGCAGTATTCCACAGGGCGTAGGCACTGAAGCTTTCTTT
CDR3aa: CASSIPQGVGTEAFF
v_gene: TRBV6-6
abundance: NA
len: 15
j_gene: TRBJ1-1
d_gene: NA

CDR3nt: TGTGCCAGCAGCCTAGGGCCCTCCTACGAGCAGTACTTC
CDR3aa: CASSLGPSYEQYF
v_gene: TRBV14
abundance: once
len: 13
j_gene: TRBJ2-7
d_gene: NA

CDR3nt: TGCGCCAGCAGCCAAGATTTGACAGTAGACAGCTATGGCTACACCTTC
CDR3aa: CASSQDLTVDSYGYTF
v_gene: TRBV4-1
abundance: NA
len: 16
j_gene: TRBJ1-2
d_gene: NA

CDR3nt: TGTGCCAGCAGCTTACTCCACGACTACGAGCAGTACTTC
CDR3aa: CASSLLHDYEQYF
v_gene: TRBV7-9
abundance: NA
len: 13
j_gene: TRBJ2-7
d_gene: NA

CDR3nt: TGTGCCATCAATGCATGGGACACCACTAACTATGGCTACACCTTC
CDR3aa: CAINAWDTTNYGYTF
v_gene: TRBV10-3
abundance: NA
len: 15
j_gene: TRBJ1-2
d_gene: NA

CDR3nt: TGTGCCAGCAGCCGTATCCTAGGTGGATCACCCCTCCACTTT
CDR3aa: CASSRILGGSPLHF
v_gene: TRBV11-2
abundance: NA
len: 14
j_gene: TRBJ1-6
d_gene: NA

CDR3nt: TGTGCCACCAGCAGGGAAGTTGCAACTAATGAAAAACTGTTTTTT
CDR3aa: CATSREVATNEKLFF
v_gene: TRBV15
abundance: NA
len: 15
j_gene: TRBJ1-4
d_gene: NA

CDR3nt: TGTGCCAGCAGCCCGTTGGACTGGGTGAACACCGGGGAGCTGTTTTTT
CDR3aa: CASSPLDWVNTGELFF
v_gene: TRBV5-5
abundance: NA
len: 16
j_gene: TRBJ2-2
d_gene: NA

CDR3nt: TGCGCCAGCAGCCCCATAGCCAGAGGGTATGAGCAGTTCTTC
CDR3aa: CASSPIARGYEQFF
v_gene: TRBV4-1
abundance: NA
len: 14
j_gene: TRBJ2-1
d_gene: NA

CDR3nt: TGTGCCAAAGCAGGGGGAGACTCTGGGGCCAACGTCCTGACTTTC
CDR3aa: CAKAGGDSGANVLTF
v_gene: TRBV30
abundance: NA
len: 15
j_gene: TRBJ2-6
d_gene: TRBD1

CDR3nt: TGTGCCAGCAGCTGGTTGCTGGAGGGCAATCAGCCCCAGCATTTT
CDR3aa: CASSWLLEGNQPQHF
v_gene: TRBV7-8
abundance: NA
len: 15
j_gene: TRBJ1-5
d_gene: NA

CDR3nt: TGCGCCAGCACGACAGGGGGCGATTTGAACACTGAAGCTTTCTTT
CDR3aa: CASTTGGDLNTEAFF
v_gene: TRBV5-1
abundance: NA
len: 15
j_gene: TRBJ1-1
d_gene: TRBD1

CDR3nt: TGCGCCAGCAGCTTGACAGGGGGAAGTGGAGATACGCAGTATTTT
CDR3aa: CASSLTGGSGDTQYF
v_gene: TRBV5-1
abundance: NA
len: 15
j_gene: TRBJ2-3
d_gene: TRBD1

CDR3nt: TGTGCCAGCAGCTCTTGGAATAGCGTAAATGAGCAGTTCTTC
CDR3aa: CASSSWNSVNEQFF
v_gene: TRBV7-2
abundance: NA
len: 14
j_gene: TRBJ2-1
d_gene: NA

CDR3nt: TGTGCCAGCAGCCCAATGGGACAGGGGCGTGGAAACTATGGCTACACCTTC
CDR3aa: CASSPMGQGRGNYGYTF
v_gene: TRBV4-2
abundance: NA
len: 17
j_gene: TRBJ1-2
d_gene: TRBD1

CDR3nt: TGTGCCAGCAGCTTAGGGACTAGCAACGAGCAGTACTTC
CDR3aa: CASSLGTSNEQYF
v_gene: TRBV11-3
abundance: NA
len: 13
j_gene: TRBJ2-7
d_gene: TRBD2

CDR3nt: TGTGCCAGCACTCTAGCGGGGGGAGCGGAGACCCAGTACTTC
CDR3aa: CASTLAGGAETQYF
v_gene: TRBV28
abundance: NA
len: 14
j_gene: TRBJ2-5
d_gene: TRBD2

CDR3nt: TGCAGCGTTCGGGTGGGGCTCGATAATTCACCCCTCCACTTT
CDR3aa: CSVRVGLDNSPLHF
v_gene: TRBV29-1
abundance: NA
len: 14
j_gene: TRBJ1-6
d_gene: NA

CDR3nt: TGTGCCAGCAGTTTCGGGTCTGGGGTTTTCGACGAGCAGTACTTC
CDR3aa: CASSFGSGVFDEQYF
v_gene: TRBV28
abundance: NA
len: 15
j_gene: TRBJ2-7
d_gene: NA

CDR3nt: TGTGCCAGCAGCTTTGGGGATTCCTACGAGCAGTACTTC
CDR3aa: CASSFGDSYEQYF
v_gene: TRBV13
abundance: few
len: 13
j_gene: TRBJ2-7
d_gene: NA

CDR3nt: TGTGCCAGCAGCCATGGACAGGGGCGCCTTTACGAGCAGTACTTC
CDR3aa: CASSHGQGRLYEQYF
v_gene: TRBV7-9
abundance: NA
len: 15
j_gene: TRBJ2-7
d_gene: TRBD1

CDR3nt: TGTGCCAGCAGCTTAGCGCTTCAACAGGCGGGGTTCTTT
CDR3aa: CASSLALQQAGFF
v_gene: TRBV7-9
abundance: NA
len: 13
j_gene: TRBJ1-1
d_gene: NA

CDR3nt: TGTGCCCAATCTCCACAGGCTAACTATGGCTACACCTTC
CDR3aa: CAQSPQANYGYTF
v_gene: TRBV2
abundance: few
len: 13
j_gene: TRBJ1-2
d_gene: NA

CDR3nt: TGTGCCAGCAGTTGGCCAGGGTCGGAAAAACTGTTTTTT
CDR3aa: CASSWPGSEKLFF
v_gene: TRBV27
abundance: NA
len: 13
j_gene: TRBJ1-4
d_gene: NA

CDR3nt: TGTGCCAGCAGCTTATTCCGGGAGGCCACAGATACGCAGTATTTT
CDR3aa: CASSLFREATDTQYF
v_gene: TRBV7-9
abundance: NA
len: 15
j_gene: TRBJ2-3
d_gene: TRBD2

CDR3nt: TGTGCCAGCAGTGAACCGGGGGAGTCCTACGAGCAGTACTTC
CDR3aa: CASSEPGESYEQYF
v_gene: TRBV2
abundance: NA
len: 14
j_gene: TRBJ2-7
d_gene: NA

CDR3nt: TGTGCCAGCAGTGAGTGGACAGGGGGCACAGATACGCAGTATTTT
CDR3aa: CASSEWTGGTDTQYF
v_gene: TRBV6-1
abundance: NA
len: 15
j_gene: TRBJ2-3
d_gene: TRBD1

CDR3nt: TGTGCCAGCAGTGATTGGAGGAACACTGAAGCTTTCTTT
CDR3aa: CASSDWRNTEAFF
v_gene: TRBV25-1
abundance: NA
len: 13
j_gene: TRBJ1-1
d_gene: NA

CDR3nt: TGCGCCAGCAGCTTGGTTGGAGGCCCCTACAATGAGCAGTTCTTC
CDR3aa: CASSLVGGPYNEQFF
v_gene: TRBV5-1
abundance: once
len: 15
j_gene: TRBJ2-1
d_gene: NA

CDR3nt: TGCGCCAGCAGCGAGGGCTCGAGCACCGGGGAGCTGTTTTTT
CDR3aa: CASSEGSSTGELFF
v_gene: TRBV5-1
abundance: NA
len: 14
j_gene: TRBJ2-2
d_gene: NA

CDR3nt: TGTGCCAGCAGTGGACAGGGCACTGACGAGCAGTACTTC
CDR3aa: CASSGQGTDEQYF
v_gene: TRBV2
abundance: NA
len: 13
j_gene: TRBJ2-7
d_gene: TRBD1

CDR3nt: TGTGCCACCAGCAGCCCTGGGGCAGGGCGGGGGCCGTTGGAGACCCAGTACTTC
CDR3aa: CATSSPGAGRGPLETQYF
v_gene: TRBV15
abundance: once
len: 18
j_gene: TRBJ2-5
d_gene: NA

CDR3nt: TGTGCCAGCAGTTCCCGGACAGGATATCAGCCCCAGCATTTT
CDR3aa: CASSSRTGYQPQHF
v_gene: TRBV28
abundance: NA
len: 14
j_gene: TRBJ1-5
d_gene: TRBD1

CDR3nt: TGTGCCAGCAGTACCCTTTCACTAGCGGGGGGCTACCAAGAGACCCAGTACTTC
CDR3aa: CASSTLSLAGGYQETQYF
v_gene: TRBV27
abundance: NA
len: 18
j_gene: TRBJ2-5
d_gene: TRBD2

CDR3nt: TGTGCCTGGGGGACTAGCGGGGATGAGCAGTTCTTC
CDR3aa: CAWGTSGDEQFF
v_gene: TRBV30
abundance: NA
len: 12
j_gene: TRBJ2-1
d_gene: TRBD2

CDR3nt: TGTGCCAGCAGTGAAAGTGGGGTCAGCTTCTCTGGAAGGACCATATATTTT
CDR3aa: CASSESGVSFSGRTIYF
v_gene: TRBV6-1
abundance: once
len: 17
j_gene: TRBJ1-3
d_gene: NA

CDR3nt: TGTGCCAGCACCCTTAGTAAGAACACTGAAGCTTTCTTT
CDR3aa: CASTLSKNTEAFF
v_gene: TRBV27
abundance: NA
len: 13
j_gene: TRBJ1-1
d_gene: NA

CDR3nt: TGTGCCAGCAGTGAATCAGTTGGATCCGCGGTTGGCTACACCTTC
CDR3aa: CASSESVGSAVGYTF
v_gene: TRBV2
abundance: NA
len: 15
j_gene: TRBJ1-2
d_gene: NA

CDR3nt: TGTGCCAGCAGTGAAGGGGGCTGGGCTCTGAACACTGAAGCTTTCTTT
CDR3aa: CASSEGGWALNTEAFF
v_gene: TRBV6-1
abundance: NA
len: 16
j_gene: TRBJ1-1
d_gene: NA

CDR3nt: TGTGCCAGCAGTTACGGCTTGATTGGCGGCTACACCTTC
CDR3aa: CASSYGLIGGYTF
v_gene: TRBV6-6
abundance: NA
len: 13
j_gene: TRBJ1-2
d_gene: NA

CDR3nt: TGCGCCAGCAGCCAAGAACAGGGGTCCGTTGGCTTGGGTTTC
CDR3aa: CASSQEQGSVGLGF
v_gene: TRBV4-3
abundance: NA
len: 14
j_gene: TRBJ2-7
d_gene: TRBD1

CDR3nt: TGTGCCAGCAGTCAAAAACCAATACCGGGACTAGCGGGATTCAATGAGCAGTTCTTC
CDR3aa: CASSQKPIPGLAGFNEQFF
v_gene: TRBV27
abundance: NA
len: 19
j_gene: TRBJ2-1
d_gene: TRBD2

CDR3nt: TGCGCCAGCAGCTTGACAGGCGTCAGCACAGATACGCAGTATTTT
CDR3aa: CASSLTGVSTDTQYF
v_gene: TRBV5-1
abundance: few
len: 15
j_gene: TRBJ2-3
d_gene: NA

CDR3nt: TGCGCCAGCAGCCAGGGACAGGGGTCCGGGAACACTGAAGCTTTCTTT
CDR3aa: CASSQGQGSGNTEAFF
v_gene: TRBV4-1
abundance: few
len: 16
j_gene: TRBJ1-1
d_gene: TRBD1

CDR3nt: TGTGCCAGCAGCTTAGTCGGGGTCGGGGAGCTGTTTTTT
CDR3aa: CASSLVGVGELFF
v_gene: TRBV11-2
abundance: few
len: 13
j_gene: TRBJ2-2
d_gene: NA

CDR3nt: TGTGCCAGCAGTTTCCTGGGACAGGGGGCTTCAAACGAGCAGTACTTC
CDR3aa: CASSFLGQGASNEQYF
v_gene: TRBV27
abundance: NA
len: 16
j_gene: TRBJ2-7
d_gene: TRBD1

CDR3nt: TGTGCCAGCAGCTTCGGGGAGTCCTACAATGAGCAGTTCTTC
CDR3aa: CASSFGESYNEQFF
v_gene: TRBV6-5
abundance: NA
len: 14
j_gene: TRBJ2-1
d_gene: NA

CDR3nt: TGTGCCAGCGGCGAGGGACAGGGGTATGGCTACACCTTC
CDR3aa: CASGEGQGYGYTF
v_gene: TRBV13
abundance: NA
len: 13
j_gene: TRBJ1-2
d_gene: TRBD1

CDR3nt: TGTGCCAGCAGCCTTAACGGGGGGGAAGCTTTCTTT
CDR3aa: CASSLNGGEAFF
v_gene: TRBV7-6
abundance: NA
len: 12
j_gene: TRBJ1-1
d_gene: NA

CDR3nt: TGTGCCAGCAGCTTAGGCCAGGGAAATTCACCCCTCCACTTT
CDR3aa: CASSLGQGNSPLHF
v_gene: TRBV11-2
abundance: NA
len: 14
j_gene: TRBJ1-6
d_gene: NA

CDR3nt: TGTGCCAGCAGCGGTACTAGCGGGCCCTACAATGAGCAGTTCTTC
CDR3aa: CASSGTSGPYNEQFF
v_gene: TRBV6-1
abundance: NA
len: 15
j_gene: TRBJ2-1
d_gene: TRBD2

CDR3nt: TGTGCCAGCAGCTTAGAGAGGACCACAGATACGCAGTATTTT
CDR3aa: CASSLERTTDTQYF
v_gene: TRBV7-8
abundance: NA
len: 14
j_gene: TRBJ2-3
d_gene: NA